This record covers a single T cell receptor (beta chain). The sample comes from a study of shared clonotypes between healthy human individuals. Trimming left V 6 bases short and J 1 base short, with 9 bases between. The CDR3 covers 13 residues. CDR1 and CDR2 from the germline V gene are SNHLY and FYNNEI. Clones were sequenced by immunoSEQ multiplex PCR, and TCRdb holds only the in-frame ones, with some missing. Counted here are about 2.4 million clones, approximately 94% occurring once; the ten biggest clones make up approximately 0.36%. The specimen was naive CD4+ T cells from PBMCs. Specified subset: CD45RA+ positively selected. The chain is built from TRBV2 and TRBJ1-1, with D hard to call. This TCR was sampled from a man between 18 and 29 years old in good health. Some clones in this sample may be carry-over from other donors' samples. The CDR3 loop is CASRGEGNTEAFF. The CDR3 nucleotides read TGTGCCAGCAGGGGCGAGGGGAACACTGAAGCTTTCTTT.